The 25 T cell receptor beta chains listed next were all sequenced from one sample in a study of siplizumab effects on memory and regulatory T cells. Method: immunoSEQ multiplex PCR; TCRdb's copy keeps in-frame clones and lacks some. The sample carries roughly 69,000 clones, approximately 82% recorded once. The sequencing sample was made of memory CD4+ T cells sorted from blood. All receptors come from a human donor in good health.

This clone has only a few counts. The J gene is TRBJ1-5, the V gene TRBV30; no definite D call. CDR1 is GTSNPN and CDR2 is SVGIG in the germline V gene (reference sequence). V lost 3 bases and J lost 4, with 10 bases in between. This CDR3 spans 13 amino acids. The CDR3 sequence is CAWSRTENQPQHF. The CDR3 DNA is TGTGCCTGGAGCCGGACGGAGAATCAGCCCCAGCATTTT.

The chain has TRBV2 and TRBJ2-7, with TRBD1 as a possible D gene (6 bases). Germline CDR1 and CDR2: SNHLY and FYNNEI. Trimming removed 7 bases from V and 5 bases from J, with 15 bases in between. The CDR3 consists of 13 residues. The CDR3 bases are TGTGCCAGCACCCTAGGGGGTCGTGACGAGCAGTACTTC. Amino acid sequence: CASTLGGRDEQYF.

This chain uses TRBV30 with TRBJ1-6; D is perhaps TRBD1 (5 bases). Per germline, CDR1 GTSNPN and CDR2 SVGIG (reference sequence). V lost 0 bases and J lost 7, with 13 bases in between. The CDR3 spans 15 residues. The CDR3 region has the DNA TGTGCCTGGAGTGTCGGGGGGGTGAGGAATTCACCCCTCCACTTT. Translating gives CAWSVGGVRNSPLHF.

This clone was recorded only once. The CDR3 loop reads CASSGPGPSNQPQHF. The CDR3 DNA reads TGTGCCAGCAGTGGACCGGGTCCTAGCAATCAGCCCCAGCATTTT. This chain connects TRBV6-1 to TRBJ1-5; D gene ambiguous. The CDR3 totals 15 residues. Germline loops: CDR1 MNHNS, CDR2 SASEGT. The ends were cut back, 4 bases at V and 0 bases at J, with 10 bases in the middle.

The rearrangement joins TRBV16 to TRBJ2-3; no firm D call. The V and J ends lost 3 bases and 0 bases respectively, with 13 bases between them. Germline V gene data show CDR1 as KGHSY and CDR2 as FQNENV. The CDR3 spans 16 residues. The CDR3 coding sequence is TGTGCCAGCAGCCAGCCGTTTGGGCGAAGCACAGATACGCAGTATTTT. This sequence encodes CASSQPFGRSTDTQYF.

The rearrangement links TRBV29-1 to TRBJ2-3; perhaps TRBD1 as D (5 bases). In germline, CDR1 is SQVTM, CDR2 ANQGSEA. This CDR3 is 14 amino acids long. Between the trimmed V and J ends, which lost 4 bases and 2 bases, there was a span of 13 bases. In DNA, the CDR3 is TGCAGCGTTGGAAATACAGGATTCACAGATACGCAGTATTTT. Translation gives CSVGNTGFTDTQYF.

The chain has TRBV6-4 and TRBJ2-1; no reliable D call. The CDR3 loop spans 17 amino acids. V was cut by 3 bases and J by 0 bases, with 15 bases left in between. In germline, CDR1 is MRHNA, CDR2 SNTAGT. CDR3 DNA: TGTGCCAGCAGTGAGACGACCCCGGGTCTCTCCTACAATGAGCAGTTCTTC. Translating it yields CASSETTPGLSYNEQFF.

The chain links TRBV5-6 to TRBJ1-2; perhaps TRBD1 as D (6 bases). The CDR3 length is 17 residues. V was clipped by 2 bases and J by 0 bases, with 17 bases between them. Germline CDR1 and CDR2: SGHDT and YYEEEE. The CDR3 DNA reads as TGTGCCAGCAGCTTAGGCCAGGGGCTTACAGCTAACTATGGCTACACCTTC. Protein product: CASSLGQGLTANYGYTF.

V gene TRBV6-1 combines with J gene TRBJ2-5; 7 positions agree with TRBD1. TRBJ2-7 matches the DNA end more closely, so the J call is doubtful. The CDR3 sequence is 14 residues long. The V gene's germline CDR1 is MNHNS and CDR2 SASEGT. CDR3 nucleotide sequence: TGTGCCAGCAGGCACCGGGACAGCTCCTACGAGCAGTACTTC. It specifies CASRHRDSSYEQYF.

CDR3 in amino acids: CASSPRGVSYNEQFF. For the CDR3, the DNA is TGTGCCAGCAGCCCGCGGGGGGTATCCTACAATGAGCAGTTCTTC. The V gene is TRBV5-4, the J gene TRBJ2-1; 8 bases match TRBD2. There are 15 residues in the CDR3. The V and J ends lost 4 bases and 1 base, in that order; junction bases with no gene match: 4. Germline V gene lookup returns CDR1 SGHNT and CDR2 YYREEE (reference sequence).

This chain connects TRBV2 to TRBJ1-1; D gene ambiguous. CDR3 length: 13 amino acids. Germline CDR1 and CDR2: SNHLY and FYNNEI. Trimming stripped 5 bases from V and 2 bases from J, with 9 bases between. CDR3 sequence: CASSLDINTEAFF. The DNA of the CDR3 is TGTGCCAGCAGTCTCGACATCAACACTGAAGCTTTCTTT.

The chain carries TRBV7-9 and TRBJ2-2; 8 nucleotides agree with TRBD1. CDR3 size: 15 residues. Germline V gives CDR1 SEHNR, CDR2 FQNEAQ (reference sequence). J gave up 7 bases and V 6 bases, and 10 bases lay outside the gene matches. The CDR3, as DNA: TGTGCCAGCAGTCACGGACAGGGAGGTATCGGGGAGCTGTTTTTT. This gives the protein CASSHGQGGIGELFF.

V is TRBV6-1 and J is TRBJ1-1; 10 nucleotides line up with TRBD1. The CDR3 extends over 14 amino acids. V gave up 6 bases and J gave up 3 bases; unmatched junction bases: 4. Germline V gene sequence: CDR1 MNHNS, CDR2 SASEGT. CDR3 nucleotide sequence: TGTGCCAGCAGCCGGGACAGGGGCGACACTGAAGCTTTCTTT. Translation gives CASSRDRGDTEAFF.

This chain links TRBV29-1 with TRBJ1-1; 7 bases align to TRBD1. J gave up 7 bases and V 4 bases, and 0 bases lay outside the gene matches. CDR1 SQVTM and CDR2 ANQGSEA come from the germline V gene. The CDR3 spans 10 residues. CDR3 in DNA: TGCAGCGTTGGGGACAGTGAAGCTTTCTTT. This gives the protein CSVGDSEAFF.

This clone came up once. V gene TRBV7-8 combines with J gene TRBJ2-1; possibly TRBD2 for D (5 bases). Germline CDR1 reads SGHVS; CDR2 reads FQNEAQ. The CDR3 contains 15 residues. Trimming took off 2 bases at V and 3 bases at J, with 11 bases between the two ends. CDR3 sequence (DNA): TGTGCCAGCAGCTTAAATGGACTCAGCTACAATGAGCAGTTCTTC. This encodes CASSLNGLSYNEQFF.

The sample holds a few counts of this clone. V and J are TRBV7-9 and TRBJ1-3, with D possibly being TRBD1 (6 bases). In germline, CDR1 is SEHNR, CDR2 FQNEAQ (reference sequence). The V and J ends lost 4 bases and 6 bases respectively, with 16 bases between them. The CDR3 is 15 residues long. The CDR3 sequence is CASSSLLQGKNTIYF. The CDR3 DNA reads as TGTGCCAGCAGCTCCCTTTTACAGGGAAAAAACACCATATATTTT.

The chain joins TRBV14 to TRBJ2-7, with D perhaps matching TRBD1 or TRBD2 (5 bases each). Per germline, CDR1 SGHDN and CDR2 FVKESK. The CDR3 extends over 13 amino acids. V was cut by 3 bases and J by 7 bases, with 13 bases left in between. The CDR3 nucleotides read TGTGCCAGCAGCCATGCTGGGACGGGGGAGCAGTACTTC. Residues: CASSHAGTGEQYF. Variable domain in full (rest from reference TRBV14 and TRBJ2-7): EAGVTQFPSHSVIEKGQTVTLRCDPISGHDNLYWYRRVMGKEIKFLLHFVKESKQDESGMPNNRFLAERTGGTYSTLKVQPAELEDSGVYFCASSHAGTGEQYFGPGTRLTVT.

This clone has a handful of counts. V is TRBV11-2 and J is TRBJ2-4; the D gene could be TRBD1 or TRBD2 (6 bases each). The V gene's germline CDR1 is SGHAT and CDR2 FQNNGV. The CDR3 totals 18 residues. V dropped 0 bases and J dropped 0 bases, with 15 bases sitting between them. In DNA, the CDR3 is TGTGCCAGCAGCTTAGATCTTCCGGGGGCCCTAGCCAAAAACATTCAGTACTTC. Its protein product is CASSLDLPGALAKNIQYF.

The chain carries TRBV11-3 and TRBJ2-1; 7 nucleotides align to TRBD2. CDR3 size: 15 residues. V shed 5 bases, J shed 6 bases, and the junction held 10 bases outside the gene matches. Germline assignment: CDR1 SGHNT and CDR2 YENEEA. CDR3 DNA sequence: TGTGCCAGCAGCAATGCCGGGCGACTAGCCAATGAGCAGTTCTTC. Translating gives CASSNAGRLANEQFF.

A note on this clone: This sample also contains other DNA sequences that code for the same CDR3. CDR3 residues: CAWSRAENIQYF. CDR3 coding DNA: TGTGCCTGGAGTCGGGCGGAAAACATTCAGTACTTC. The chain combines TRBV30 with TRBJ2-4, with D hard to call. CDR1 is GTSNPN, CDR2 SVGIG, per germline (reference sequence). V was shortened by 2 bases and J by 5 bases, with 7 bases between the two germline ends. There are 12 residues in the CDR3. Variable domain in full (rest from reference TRBV30 and TRBJ2-4): SQTIHQWPATLVQPVGSPLSLECTVEGTSNPNLYWYRQAAGRGLQLLFYSVGIGQISSEVPQNLSASRPQDRQFILSSKKLLLSDSGFYLCAWSRAENIQYFGAGTRLSVL.

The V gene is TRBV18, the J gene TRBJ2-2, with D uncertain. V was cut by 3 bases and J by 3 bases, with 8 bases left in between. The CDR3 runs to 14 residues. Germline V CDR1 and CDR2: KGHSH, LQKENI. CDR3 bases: TGTGCCAGCTCACCTTGGGCTGACACCGGGGAGCTGTTTTTT. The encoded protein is CASSPWADTGELFF.

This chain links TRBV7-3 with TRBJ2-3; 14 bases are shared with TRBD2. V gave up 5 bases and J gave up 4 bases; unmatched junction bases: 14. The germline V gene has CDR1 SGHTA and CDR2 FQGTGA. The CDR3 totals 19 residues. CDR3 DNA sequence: TGTGCCAGCAGCCCCTATGGGACTAGCGGGAGAGGTGGGGCAGATACGCAGTATTTT. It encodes CASSPYGTSGRGGADTQYF.

CDR3 residues: CAISGQGANSYEQYF. Here the CDR3 DNA reads TGTGCCATCAGTGGACAAGGGGCCAACTCCTACGAGCAGTACTTC. This chain joins TRBV10-3 and TRBJ2-7; tentative D call: TRBD1 (5 bases). Germline CDR1 reads ENHRY; CDR2 reads SYGVKD. Trimming took off 4 bases at V and 0 bases at J, with 13 bases between the two ends. The CDR3 is 15 residues long.

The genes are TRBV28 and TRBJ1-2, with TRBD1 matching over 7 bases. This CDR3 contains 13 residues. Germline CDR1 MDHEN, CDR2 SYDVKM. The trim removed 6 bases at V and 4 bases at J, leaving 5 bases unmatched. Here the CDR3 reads CASSPTGSYGYTF. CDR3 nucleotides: TGTGCCAGCAGCCCGACAGGGTCCTATGGCTACACCTTC.

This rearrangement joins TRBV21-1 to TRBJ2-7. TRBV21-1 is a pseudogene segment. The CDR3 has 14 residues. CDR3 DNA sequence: TGTGCCAGCAGCAAAGCAGGAAACCACTACGAGCAGTACTTC. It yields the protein CASSKAGNHYEQYF.